A selection of T cell receptor beta chains follows, all from one sample in a study of beta chain features in type 1 diabetes. TCRdb's copy holds only in-frame clones and misses some; the assay was immunoSEQ multiplex PCR. The table lists about 390,000 clones, roughly 9.8% of them singletons. The sample comprised central memory CD4+ T cells from blood. Receptors originate from a man in his thirties or forties with type 1 diabetes. Each CDR3 is given with its conserved first and last residue. The D gene is left open where the match is weak. Clone size is shown for a subset of rows, as once, few, many or a class of expanded clone.

TRBD1	-	TRBJ2-3	TRBV30	CAWSLTGGADTQYF	TGTGCCTGGAGTCTAACAGGGGGCGCAGATACGCAGTATTTT
-	-	TRBJ1-5	TRBV9	CASSVGHGDQPQHF	TGTGCCAGCAGCGTAGGACACGGTGATCAGCCCCAGCATTTT
-	-	TRBJ1-2	TRBV6-5	CASSYARGLTNYGYTF	TGTGCCAGCAGTTACGCCAGGGGCCTCACTAACTATGGCTACACCTTC
-	-	TRBJ2-7	TRBV27	CASSLGVGVSSYERYF	TGTGCCAGCAGTTTAGGGGTCGGGGTGAGCTCCTACGAGCGGTACTTC
TRBD1	-	TRBJ2-3	TRBV5-1	CASSAGGTARTDTQYF	TGCGCCAGCAGCGCTGGTGGGACAGCTCGCACAGATACGCAGTATTTT
-	few	TRBJ2-7	TRBV15	CATSRDLRQGYEQYF	TGTGCCACCAGCAGAGATTTGCGGCAGGGGTACGAGCAGTACTTC
TRBD2	many	TRBJ2-5	TRBV2	CASSGTSVKETQYF	TGTGCCAGCAGCGGGACTAGCGTAAAAGAGACCCAGTACTTC
-	few	TRBJ2-7	TRBV5-6	CASSLSGVRDEQYF	TGTGCCAGCAGCTTGTCGGGGGTCCGCGACGAGCAGTACTTC
TRBD1	few	TRBJ2-2	TRBV5-6	CASRRWTGVSTGELFF	TGTGCCAGCAGACGTTGGACAGGGGTTAGCACCGGGGAGCTGTTTTTT
TRBD2	few	TRBJ2-5	TRBV4-1	CASSRRTSGAQETQYF	TGCGCCAGCAGCCGAAGGACTAGCGGGGCGCAAGAGACCCAGTACTTC
-	-	TRBJ1-1	TRBV18	CASSPPMRGPQNTEAFF	TGTGCCAGCTCACCCCCCATGCGGGGACCCCAGAACACTGAAGCTTTCTTT
TRBD2	-	TRBJ2-1	TRBV5-6	CASSLFTGGIPLDEQFF	TGTGCCAGCAGCTTGTTTACCGGGGGGATACCTTTGGATGAGCAGTTCTTC
-	-	TRBJ1-4	TRBV10-3	CAISESDGRNEKLFF	TGTGCCATCAGTGAGTCTGACGGACGTAATGAAAAACTGTTTTTT
-	many	TRBJ1-2	TRBV25-1	CASSVDGNYGYTF	TGTGCCAGCAGTGTCGACGGAAACTATGGCTACACCTTC
TRBD1	few	TRBJ2-5	TRBV5-6	CASSGQGYQETQYF	TGTGCCAGCAGTGGACAGGGGTACCAAGAGACCCAGTACTTC
-	few	TRBJ2-7	TRBV4-3	CASSQDGTGLYEQYF	TGCGCCAGCAGCCAAGACGGGACCGGTCTTTACGAGCAGTACTTC
-	few	TRBJ2-2	TRBV6-1	CASMGGNTGELFF	TGTGCCAGCATGGGCGGGAACACCGGGGAGCTGTTTTTT
-	-	TRBJ2-1	TRBV28	CASSSLGEQFF	TGTGCCAGCAGTAGCCTCGGTGAGCAGTTCTTC
-	few	TRBJ1-1	TRBV10-3	CAISEWQGRNTEAFF	TGTGCCATCAGTGAATGGCAGGGACGGAACACTGAAGCTTTCTTT
-	-	TRBJ2-5	TRBV7-2	CASSLVGKETQYF	TGTGCCAGCAGCTTAGTGGGTAAAGAGACCCAGTACTTC
-	many	TRBJ1-5	TRBV29-1	CSVASTGINQPQHF	TGCAGCGTTGCATCAACTGGGATCAATCAGCCCCAGCATTTT
-	-	TRBJ2-7	TRBV7-9	CASSLIIGRQYF	TGTGCCAGCAGCTTAATTATCGGCCGCCAGTACTTC
TRBD2	-	TRBJ2-7	TRBV18	CASSPPGGGSFYEQYF	TGTGCCAGCTCACCACCGGGAGGCGGGAGTTTCTACGAGCAGTACTTC
TRBD2	many	TRBJ2-5	TRBV15	CATSAGGGGETQYF	TGTGCCACCAGCGCGGGGGGGGGCGGAGAGACCCAGTACTTC
-	-	TRBJ1-4	TRBV27	CASSSRGGNEKLFF	TGTGCCAGCAGTTCCAGGGGAGGGAATGAAAAACTGTTTTTT
TRBD1	-	TRBJ2-2	TRBV5-1	CASSWGTGSTGELFF	TGCGCCAGCAGCTGGGGGACAGGGTCTACCGGGGAGCTGTTTTTT
TRBD1	few	TRBJ1-6	TRBV2	CASSLTRDRENSPLHF	TGTGCCAGCAGTCTCACCCGGGACAGGGAAAATTCACCCCTCCACTTT
-	few	TRBJ1-1	TRBV5-1	CASSRGGLDTEAFF	TGCGCCAGCAGCCGGGGCGGGTTGGACACTGAAGCTTTCTTT
TRBD2	-	TRBJ2-1	TRBV4-1	CASSQVGLGEIEQFF	TGCGCCAGCAGCCAAGTAGGACTAGGGGAAATAGAGCAGTTCTTC
-	few	TRBJ2-7	TRBV11-2	CASSLGSEQYF	TGTGCCAGCAGCTTGGGCTCCGAGCAGTACTTC
-	once	TRBJ1-4	TRBV2	CASSAQQMVNGKLFF	TGTGCCAGCAGCGCACAACAGATGGTCAATGGAAAACTGTTTTTT
-	-	TRBJ2-4	TRBV27	CASSLYGAAKNIQYF	TGTGCCAGCAGTTTATACGGGGCGGCCAAAAACATTCAGTACTTC
TRBD1	few	TRBJ2-1	TRBV19	CASSIASGGAGSYNEQFF	TGTGCCAGTAGTATAGCTTCAGGGGGCGCGGGCTCCTACAATGAGCAGTTCTTC
-	few	TRBJ2-1	TRBV7-2	CASTGRLGNEQFF	TGTGCCAGCACGGGACGCCTAGGCAATGAGCAGTTCTTC
-	-	TRBJ2-5	TRBV7-9	CASSAPNLQETQYF	TGTGCCAGCAGCGCCCCGAACTTACAAGAGACCCAGTACTTC
-	few	TRBJ1-5	TRBV28	CASNLLYQPQHF	TGTGCCAGCAACCTACTTTATCAGCCCCAGCATTTT
-	few	TRBJ2-1	TRBV9	CASSGRNYNEQFF	TGTGCCAGCAGCGGGAGGAACTACAATGAGCAGTTCTTC
-	-	TRBJ2-7	TRBV5-4	CASSPVFGLSYEQYF	TGTGCCAGCAGCCCGGTGTTCGGTTTATCCTACGAGCAGTACTTC
-	few	TRBJ2-7	TRBV6-1	CAIGRRNYEQYF	TGTGCCATCGGACGACGGAACTACGAGCAGTACTTC
-	few	TRBJ2-4	TRBV7-9	CASSPPTLAKNIQYF	TGTGCCAGCAGCCCTCCCACCCTAGCCAAAAACATTCAGTACTTC
TRBD2	few	TRBJ2-7	TRBV6-1	CASSPAGFHEQYF	TGTGCCAGCAGCCCAGCGGGATTCCACGAGCAGTACTTC